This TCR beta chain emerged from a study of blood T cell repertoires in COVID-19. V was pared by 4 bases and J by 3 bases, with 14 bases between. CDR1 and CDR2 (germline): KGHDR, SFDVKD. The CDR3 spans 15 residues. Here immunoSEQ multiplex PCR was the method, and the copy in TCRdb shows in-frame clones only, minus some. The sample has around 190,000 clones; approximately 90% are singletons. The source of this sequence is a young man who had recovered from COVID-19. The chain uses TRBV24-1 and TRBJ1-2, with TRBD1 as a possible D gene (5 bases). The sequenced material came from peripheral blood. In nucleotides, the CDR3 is TGTGCCACCAGTGACCGATCAAAAGGGGACTATGGCTACACCTTC. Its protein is CATSDRSKGDYGYTF.